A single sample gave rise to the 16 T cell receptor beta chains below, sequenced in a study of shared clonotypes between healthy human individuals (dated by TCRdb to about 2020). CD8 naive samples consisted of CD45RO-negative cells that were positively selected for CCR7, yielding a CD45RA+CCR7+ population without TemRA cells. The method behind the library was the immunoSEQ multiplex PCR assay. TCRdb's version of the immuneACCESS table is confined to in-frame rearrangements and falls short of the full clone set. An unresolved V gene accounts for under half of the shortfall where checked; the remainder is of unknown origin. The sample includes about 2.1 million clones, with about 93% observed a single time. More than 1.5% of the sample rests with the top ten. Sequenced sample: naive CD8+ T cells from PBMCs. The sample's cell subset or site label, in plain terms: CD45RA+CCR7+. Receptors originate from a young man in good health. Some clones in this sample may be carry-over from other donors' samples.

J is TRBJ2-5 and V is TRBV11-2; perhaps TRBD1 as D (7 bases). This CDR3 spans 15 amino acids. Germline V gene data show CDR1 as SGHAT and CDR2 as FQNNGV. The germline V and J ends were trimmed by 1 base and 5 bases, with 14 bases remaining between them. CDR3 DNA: TGTGCCAGCAGCTTAGTCAGGGGGGCCCGGGAGACCCAGTACTTC. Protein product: CASSLVRGARETQYF.

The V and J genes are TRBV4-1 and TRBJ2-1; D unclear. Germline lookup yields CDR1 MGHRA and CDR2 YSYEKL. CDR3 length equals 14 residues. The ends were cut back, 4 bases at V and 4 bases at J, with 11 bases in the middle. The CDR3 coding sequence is TGCGCCAGCAGCCCCATTGGCCTGTACAATGAGCAGTTCTTC. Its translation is CASSPIGLYNEQFF.

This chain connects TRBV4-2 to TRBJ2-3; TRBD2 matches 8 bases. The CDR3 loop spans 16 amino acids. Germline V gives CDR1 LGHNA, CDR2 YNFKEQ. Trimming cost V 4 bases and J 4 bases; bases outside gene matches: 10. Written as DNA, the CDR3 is TGTGCCAGCAGCCTTGTCGCTAGCGGGCGGGCAGATACGCAGTATTTT. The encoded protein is CASSLVASGRADTQYF.

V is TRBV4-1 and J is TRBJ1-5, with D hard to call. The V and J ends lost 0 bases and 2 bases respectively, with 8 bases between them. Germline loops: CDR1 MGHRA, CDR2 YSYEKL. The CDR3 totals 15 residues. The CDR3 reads CASSQDSARNQPQHF. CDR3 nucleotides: TGCGCCAGCAGCCAAGATTCTGCGCGCAATCAGCCCCAGCATTTT.

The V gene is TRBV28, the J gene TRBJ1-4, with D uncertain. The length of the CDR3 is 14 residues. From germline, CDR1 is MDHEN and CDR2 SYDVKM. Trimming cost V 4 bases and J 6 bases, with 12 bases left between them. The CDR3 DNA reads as TGTGCCAGCAGTTCTTATGGGTCGGATGAAAAACTGTTTTTT. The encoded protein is CASSSYGSDEKLFF.

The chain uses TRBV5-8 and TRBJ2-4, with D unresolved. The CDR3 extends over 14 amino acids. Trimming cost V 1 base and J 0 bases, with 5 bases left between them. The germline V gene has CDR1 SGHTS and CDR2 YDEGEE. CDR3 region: CASSLKLAKNIQYF. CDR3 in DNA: TGTGCCAGCAGCTTGAAATTAGCCAAAAACATTCAGTACTTC. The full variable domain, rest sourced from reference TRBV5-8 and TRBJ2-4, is EAGVTQSPTHLIKTRGQQATLRCSPISGHTSVYWYQQALGLGLQFLLWYDEGEERNRGNFPPRFSGRQFPNYSSELNVNALELEDSALYLCASSLKLAKNIQYFGAGTRLSVL.

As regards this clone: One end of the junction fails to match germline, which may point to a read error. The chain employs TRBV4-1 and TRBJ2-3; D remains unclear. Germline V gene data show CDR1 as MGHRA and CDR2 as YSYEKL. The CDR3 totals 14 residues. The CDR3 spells CASSQGPSRDTQYF. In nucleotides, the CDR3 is TGCGCCAGCAGCCAAGGTCCCAGCAGAGATACGCAGTATTTT.

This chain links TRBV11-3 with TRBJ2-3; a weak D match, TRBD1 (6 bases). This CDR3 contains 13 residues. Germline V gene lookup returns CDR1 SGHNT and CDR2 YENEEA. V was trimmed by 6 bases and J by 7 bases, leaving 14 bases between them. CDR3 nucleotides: TGTGCCAGCAGTTACAGGGTCATGAATACGCAGTATTTT. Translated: CASSYRVMNTQYF.

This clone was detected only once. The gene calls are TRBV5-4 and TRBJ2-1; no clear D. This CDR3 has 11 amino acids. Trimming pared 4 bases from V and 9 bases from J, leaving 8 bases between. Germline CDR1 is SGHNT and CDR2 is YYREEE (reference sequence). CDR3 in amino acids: CASSLWGEQFF. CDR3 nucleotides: TGTGCCAGCAGCCTGTGGGGTGAGCAGTTCTTC.

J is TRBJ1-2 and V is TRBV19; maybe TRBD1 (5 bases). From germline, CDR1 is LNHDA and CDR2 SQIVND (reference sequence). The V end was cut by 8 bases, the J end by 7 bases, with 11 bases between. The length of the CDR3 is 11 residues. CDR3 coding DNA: TGTGCCAGTGATCAGGGCCGTGGCTACACCTTC. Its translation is CASDQGRGYTF.

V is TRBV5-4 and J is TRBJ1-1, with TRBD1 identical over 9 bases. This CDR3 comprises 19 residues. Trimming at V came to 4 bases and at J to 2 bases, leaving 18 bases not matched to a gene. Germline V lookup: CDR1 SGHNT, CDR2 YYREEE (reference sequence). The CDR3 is CASSNPSRDRVPTNTEAFF. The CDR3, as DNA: TGTGCCAGCAGCAACCCGTCCCGGGACAGGGTACCAACCAACACTGAAGCTTTCTTT. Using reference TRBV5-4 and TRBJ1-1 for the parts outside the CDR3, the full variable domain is ETGVTQSPTHLIKTRGQQVTLRCSSQSGHNTVSWYQQALGQGPQFIFQYYREEENGRGNFPPRFSGLQFPNYSSELNVNALELDDSALYLCASSNPSRDRVPTNTEAFFGQGTRLTVV.

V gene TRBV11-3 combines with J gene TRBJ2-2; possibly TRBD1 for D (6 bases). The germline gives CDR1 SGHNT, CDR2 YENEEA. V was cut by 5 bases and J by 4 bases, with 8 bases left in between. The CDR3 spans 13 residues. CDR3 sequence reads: CASSARGTGELFF. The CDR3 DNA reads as TGTGCCAGCAGCGCCAGGGGCACCGGGGAGCTGTTTTTT.

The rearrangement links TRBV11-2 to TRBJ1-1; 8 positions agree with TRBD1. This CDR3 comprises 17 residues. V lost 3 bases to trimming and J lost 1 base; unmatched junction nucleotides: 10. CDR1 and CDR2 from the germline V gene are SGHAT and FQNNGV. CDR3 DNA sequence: TGTGCCAGCAGCTTGTACCCAAGACAGGGGAGGAACACTGAAGCTTTCTTT. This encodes CASSLYPRQGRNTEAFF.

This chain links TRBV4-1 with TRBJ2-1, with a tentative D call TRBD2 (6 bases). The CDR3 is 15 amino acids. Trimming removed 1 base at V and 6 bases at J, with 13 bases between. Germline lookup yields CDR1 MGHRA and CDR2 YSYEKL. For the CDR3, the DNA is TGCGCCAGCAGCCAAGTTCGGGTCGGGGGCAATGAGCAGTTCTTC. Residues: CASSQVRVGGNEQFF.

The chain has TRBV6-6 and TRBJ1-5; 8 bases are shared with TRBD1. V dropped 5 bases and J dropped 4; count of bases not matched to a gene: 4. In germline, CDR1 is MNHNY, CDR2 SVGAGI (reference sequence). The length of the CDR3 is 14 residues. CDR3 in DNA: TGTGCCAGCAGTGCAAACAGGGGGAATCAGCCCCAGCATTTT. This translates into CASSANRGNQPQHF.

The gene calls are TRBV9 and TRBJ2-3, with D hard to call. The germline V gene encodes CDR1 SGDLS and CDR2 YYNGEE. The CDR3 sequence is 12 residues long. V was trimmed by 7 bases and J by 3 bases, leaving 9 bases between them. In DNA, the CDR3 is TGTGCCAGCGCTAGTAAAACAGATACGCAGTATTTT. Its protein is CASASKTDTQYF.